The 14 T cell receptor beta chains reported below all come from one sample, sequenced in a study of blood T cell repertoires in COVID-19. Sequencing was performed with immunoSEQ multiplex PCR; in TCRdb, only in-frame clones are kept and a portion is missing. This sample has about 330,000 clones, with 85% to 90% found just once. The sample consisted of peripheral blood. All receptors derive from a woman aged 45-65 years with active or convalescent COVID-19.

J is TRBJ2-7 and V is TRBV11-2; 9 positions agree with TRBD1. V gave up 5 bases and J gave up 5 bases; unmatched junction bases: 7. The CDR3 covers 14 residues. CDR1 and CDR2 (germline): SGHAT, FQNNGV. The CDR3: CASSTGTGRNEQYF. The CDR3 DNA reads TGTGCCAGCAGCACCGGGACAGGGCGAAACGAGCAGTACTTC.

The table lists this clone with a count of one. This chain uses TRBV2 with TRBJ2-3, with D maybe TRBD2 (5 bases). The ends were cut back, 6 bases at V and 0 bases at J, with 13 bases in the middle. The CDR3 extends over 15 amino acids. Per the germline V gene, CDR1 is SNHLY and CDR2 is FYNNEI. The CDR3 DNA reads TGTGCCAGCAGCGCTGGAGGCAGAAGCACAGATACGCAGTATTTT. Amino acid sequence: CASSAGGRSTDTQYF.

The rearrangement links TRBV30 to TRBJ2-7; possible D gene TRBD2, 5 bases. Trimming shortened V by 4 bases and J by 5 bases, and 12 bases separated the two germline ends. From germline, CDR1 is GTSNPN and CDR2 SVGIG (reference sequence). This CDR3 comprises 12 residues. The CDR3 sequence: CAWIRGRNEQYF. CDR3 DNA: TGTGCCTGGATAAGAGGGCGGAACGAGCAGTACTTC.

The CDR3 DNA is TGTGCCAGCAGCGTAGAGCCAGGGTTAAATGGCTACACCTTC. It encodes CASSVEPGLNGYTF. V usage is TRBV9 and J usage is TRBJ1-2; D is perhaps TRBD1 (5 bases). The germline V gene has CDR1 SGDLS and CDR2 YYNGEE. V lost 0 bases and J 6 bases, leaving 12 bases between the germline ends. This CDR3 is built from 14 residues.

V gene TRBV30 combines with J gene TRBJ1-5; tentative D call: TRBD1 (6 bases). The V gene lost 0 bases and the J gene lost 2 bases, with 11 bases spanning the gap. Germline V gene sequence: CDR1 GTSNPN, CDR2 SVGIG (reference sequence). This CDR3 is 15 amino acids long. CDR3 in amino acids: CAWSVQGPGNQPQHF. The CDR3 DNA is TGTGCCTGGAGTGTACAGGGCCCGGGCAATCAGCCCCAGCATTTT.

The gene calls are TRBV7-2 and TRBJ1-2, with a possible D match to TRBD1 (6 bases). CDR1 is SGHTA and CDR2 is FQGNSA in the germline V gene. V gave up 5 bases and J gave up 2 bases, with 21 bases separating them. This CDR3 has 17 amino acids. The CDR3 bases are TGTGCCAGCAGCCCCAAAAGGACAGCATACGTAAACTATGGCTACACCTTC. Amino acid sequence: CASSPKRTAYVNYGYTF.

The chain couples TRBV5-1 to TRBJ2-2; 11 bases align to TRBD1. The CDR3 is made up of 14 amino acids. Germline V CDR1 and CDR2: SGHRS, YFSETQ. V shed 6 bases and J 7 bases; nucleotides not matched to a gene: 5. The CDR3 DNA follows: TGCGCCAGCACGGGACAGGGGGAGTTCGGGGAGCTGTTTTTT. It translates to CASTGQGEFGELFF.

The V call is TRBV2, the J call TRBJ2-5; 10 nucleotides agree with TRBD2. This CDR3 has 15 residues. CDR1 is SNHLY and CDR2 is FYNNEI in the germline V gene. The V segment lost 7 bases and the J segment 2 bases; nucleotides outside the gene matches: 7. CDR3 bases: TGTGCCAGCATGCTAGCGGGAGAAGGTCAAGAGACCCAGTACTTC. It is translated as CASMLAGEGQETQYF.

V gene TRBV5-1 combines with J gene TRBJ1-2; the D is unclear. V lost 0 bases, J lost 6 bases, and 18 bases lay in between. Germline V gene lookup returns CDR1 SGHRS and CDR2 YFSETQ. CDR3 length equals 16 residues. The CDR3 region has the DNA TGCGCCAGCAGCTTGGGCGGGGAGAACTGGTCGGATGGCTACACCTTC. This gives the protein CASSLGGENWSDGYTF.

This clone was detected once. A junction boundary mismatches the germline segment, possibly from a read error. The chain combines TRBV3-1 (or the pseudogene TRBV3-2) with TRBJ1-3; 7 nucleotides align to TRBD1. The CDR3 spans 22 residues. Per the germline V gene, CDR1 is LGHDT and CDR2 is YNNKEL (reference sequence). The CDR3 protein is CASSQDRPGQSFGSYTPYSPSF. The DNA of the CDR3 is TGTGCCAGCAGCCAAGATCGACCGGGACAGTCATTCGGTTCTTATACACCATATTCGCCATCTTTT.

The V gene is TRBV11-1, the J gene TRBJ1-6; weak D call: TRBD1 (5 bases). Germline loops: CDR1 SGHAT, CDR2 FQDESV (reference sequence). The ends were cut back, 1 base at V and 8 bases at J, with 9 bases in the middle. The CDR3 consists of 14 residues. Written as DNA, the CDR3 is TGTGCCAGCAGCTTAGGACGGGGGGATTCACCCCTCCACTTT. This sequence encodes CASSLGRGDSPLHF. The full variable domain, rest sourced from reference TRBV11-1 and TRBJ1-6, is EAEVAQSPRYKITEKSQAVAFWCDPISGHATLYWYRQILGQGPELLVQFQDESVVDDSQLPKDRFSAERLKGVDSTLKIQPAELGDSAMYLCASSLGRGDSPLHFGNGTRLTVT.

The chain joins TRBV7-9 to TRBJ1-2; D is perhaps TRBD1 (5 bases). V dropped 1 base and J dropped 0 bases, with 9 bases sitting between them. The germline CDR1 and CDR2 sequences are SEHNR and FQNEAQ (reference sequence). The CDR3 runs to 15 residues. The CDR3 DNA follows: TGTGCCAGCAGCTTAGTGGTGGGGCCTAACTATGGCTACACCTTC. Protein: CASSLVVGPNYGYTF.

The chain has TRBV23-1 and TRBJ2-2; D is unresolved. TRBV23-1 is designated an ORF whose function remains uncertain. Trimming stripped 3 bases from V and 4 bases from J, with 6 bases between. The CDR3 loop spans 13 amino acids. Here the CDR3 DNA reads TGCGCCAGCAGTCAGGCCTCCACCGGGGAGCTGTTTTTT. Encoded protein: CASSQASTGELFF.

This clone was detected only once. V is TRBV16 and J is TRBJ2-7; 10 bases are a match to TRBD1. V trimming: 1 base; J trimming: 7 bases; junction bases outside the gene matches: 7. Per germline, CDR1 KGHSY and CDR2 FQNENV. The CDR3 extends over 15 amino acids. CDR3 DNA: TGTGCCAGCAGCCAATTGGAGACAGGGGGCAAAGAGCAGTACTTC. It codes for CASSQLETGGKEQYF.